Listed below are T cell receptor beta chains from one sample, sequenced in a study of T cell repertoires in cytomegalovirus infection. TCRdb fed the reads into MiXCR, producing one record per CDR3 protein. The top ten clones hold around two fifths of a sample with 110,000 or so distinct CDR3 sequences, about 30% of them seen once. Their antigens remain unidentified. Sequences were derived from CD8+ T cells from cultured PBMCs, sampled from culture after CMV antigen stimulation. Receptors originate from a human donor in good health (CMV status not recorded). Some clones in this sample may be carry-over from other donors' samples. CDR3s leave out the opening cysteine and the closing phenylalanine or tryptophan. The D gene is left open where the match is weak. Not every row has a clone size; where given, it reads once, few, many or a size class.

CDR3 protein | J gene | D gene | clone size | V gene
ASSSDGGNEQF | TRBJ2-1 | - | - | TRBV27
ASSWGQGSDEQF | TRBJ2-1 | TRBD1 | many | TRBV5-4
ASSLARDEQF | TRBJ2-1 | - | few | TRBV7-2
ASTWGGSPLH | TRBJ1-6 | - | - | TRBV25-1
ASSYRDRRTSPLH | TRBJ1-6 | TRBD1 | few | TRBV6-6
ASSPAYEQY | TRBJ2-7 | - | few | TRBV7-9
ASSLLYGKDGYT | TRBJ1-2 | - | - | TRBV7-9
ASSLVTSEGETQY | TRBJ2-5 | - | few | TRBV11-2
ASSHAIPGTGFLHGELF | TRBJ2-2 | TRBD1 | - | TRBV4-3
SVEQTGGNTEAF | TRBJ1-1 | TRBD1 | - | TRBV29-1
ATWTGENTEAF | TRBJ1-1 | TRBD1 | few | TRBV10-3
ASSPLGQGAGNIQY | TRBJ2-4 | TRBD1 | - | TRBV4-1
ASSHNDAFSTDTQY | TRBJ2-3 | - | - | TRBV11-1
ASSPEGGSPLH | TRBJ1-6 | - | - | TRBV3-1
ASSAGEVRYT | TRBJ1-2 | - | - | TRBV12-3/TRBV12-4
ASSLRPDAYNEQF | TRBJ2-1 | - | - | TRBV7-9
ASGLSTEAF | TRBJ1-1 | - | - | TRBV12-5
ASSLALRPGSYEQY | TRBJ2-7 | - | few | TRBV12-3/TRBV12-4
ASSSNWYNEQF | TRBJ2-1 | - | few | TRBV6-1
ASTPVGEGWDYGYT | TRBJ1-2 | - | - | TRBV28
ASSDRYTGELF | TRBJ2-2 | - | many | TRBV25-1
ASSQEGANTEAF | TRBJ1-1 | - | - | TRBV4-1
ASSFRAGELF | TRBJ2-2 | - | - | TRBV12-3/TRBV12-4
ASRSLASGGRLTYNEQF | TRBJ2-1 | TRBD2 | - | TRBV28
ASRALGGASYNEQF | TRBJ2-1 | - | few | TRBV12-3/TRBV12-4
AATPRRYPYTGELF | TRBJ2-2 | - | - | TRBV28
ASSYPGRNEQF | TRBJ2-1 | - | - | TRBV6-5
ASSRDSYSNQPQH | TRBJ1-5 | TRBD1 | - | TRBV12-3/TRBV12-4
ASSYTRAKSSYEQY | TRBJ2-7 | - | once | TRBV6-6
ASSIDAGTEAF | TRBJ1-1 | - | - | TRBV6-2/TRBV6-3
ASSLVRAMDTQY | TRBJ2-3 | - | - | TRBV5-6
ASSFGGGGELF | TRBJ2-2 | - | - | TRBV27
ASGPGSAQAAF | TRBJ1-1 | - | few | TRBV6-5
ASRGTGAGNTIY | TRBJ1-3 | TRBD1 | few | TRBV7-9
ASLGSLQETQY | TRBJ2-5 | - | few | TRBV6-2/TRBV6-3
ASSGSIEPATQY | TRBJ2-5 | - | many | TRBV6-6
ASSESYAPGPSSTDTQY | TRBJ2-3 | - | - | TRBV2
ASSQDLTTYNSPLH | TRBJ1-6 | - | - | TRBV4-1
ASSFGLAKEETQY | TRBJ2-5 | TRBD2 | many | TRBV7-6
ASTTTFVTAKQY | TRBJ2-7 | - | - | TRBV2
SVPAEGRNTIY | TRBJ1-3 | - | few | TRBV20-1
ASSDRVAGGTDEQF | TRBJ2-1 | TRBD2 | - | TRBV7-6
ASSLLTYEDRGAYEQY | TRBJ2-7 | TRBD1 | - | TRBV7-2
ASSEGEEGPKQRRY | TRBJ2-7 | - | - | TRBV6-2/TRBV6-3
ASSLRGVEDTQY | TRBJ2-3 | TRBD2 | few | TRBV4-1
ASSLSSGEPQH | TRBJ1-5 | - | few | TRBV7-9
AISESWTGTTPQETQY | TRBJ2-5 | TRBD1 | - | TRBV10-3
ASSSSGGPPDTQY | TRBJ2-3 | TRBD2 | - | TRBV13
ASSFPGEETQY | TRBJ2-5 | - | - | TRBV12-3/TRBV12-4
ASKWLQGGTGELF | TRBJ2-2 | - | few | TRBV6-1
ASSLGYNEQF | TRBJ2-1 | - | many | TRBV25-1
ASSPPGFPEAF | TRBJ1-1 | - | - | TRBV4-3
ASSLTPQGGSYNEQF | TRBJ2-1 | - | many | TRBV7-2
ASSFGETSGASPYNEQF | TRBJ2-1 | TRBD2 | - | TRBV28
ASSSTGTDLYGYT | TRBJ1-2 | TRBD1 | - | TRBV5-6
ASSYSQETQY | TRBJ2-5 | - | few | TRBV6-2/TRBV6-3
ASVRGLRSNQPQH | TRBJ1-5 | TRBD1 | - | TRBV25-1
ASSYPPGSYASEAF | TRBJ1-1 | - | few | TRBV7-2